The rows below give T cell receptor beta chains drawn from one sample of a study of shared clonotypes between healthy human individuals. Using immunoSEQ multiplex PCR, the repertoire was profiled, and TCRdb retains in-frame clones only, with some absent. The sample gives fewer than 400,000 clones, around two thirds of which show up once; 10% to 13% is in the top ten. The source material was memory CD4+ T cells sorted from blood. These receptors were taken from a man aged 25 to 40 in good health. Each CDR3 is given with its conserved first and last residue. Each record gives: clone size, D gene, V gene, J gene, CDR3 DNA, CDR3 protein. D genes are given only for firm matches. For some rows the clone size is stated as once, few or many, or as a class when expanded; others skip it.

-,-,TRBV28,TRBJ2-1,TGTGCCAGCAGTCCCTTACTAGTTTTGAATGAGCAGTTCTTC,CASSPLLVLNEQFF
-,TRBD2,TRBV5-1,TRBJ2-2,TGCGCCAGCACCCGGGACTACCCGGGGACCGGGGAGCTGTTTTTT,CASTRDYPGTGELFF
once,-,TRBV5-1,TRBJ2-5,TGCGCCAGCAGCTTGCTGGGGGGCGGTAGGGAGACCCAGTACTTC,CASSLLGGGRETQYF
-,-,TRBV29-1,TRBJ1-2,TGCAGCGTTGAAGAGGCCTACTATGGCTACACCTTC,CSVEEAYYGYTF
-,-,TRBV19,TRBJ1-5,TGTGCCAGTAGTTCACAGAGCAATCAGCCCCAGCATTTT,CASSSQSNQPQHF
few,-,TRBV6-1,TRBJ2-7,TGTGCCAGCAGCAGACCGGGACTGGGCCCGCGGGAGCAGTACTTC,CASSRPGLGPREQYF
few,-,TRBV19,TRBJ1-1,TGTGCCAGTAGTAAGAACACTGAAGCTTTCTTT,CASSKNTEAFF
-,-,TRBV7-2,TRBJ2-5,TGTGCCAGCAGCTCCTATAACTCGGGGGAGACCCAGTACTTC,CASSSYNSGETQYF
-,-,TRBV18,TRBJ2-1,TGTGCCAGCAGCGCAGACCGGGGGCAAGGGTACAATGAGCAGTTCTTC,CASSADRGQGYNEQFF
few,TRBD1,TRBV7-2,TRBJ1-4,TGTGCCAGCAGCTTAGCTCTAGCAGGGGGGCGGGAAAAACTGTTTTTT,CASSLALAGGREKLFF
-,TRBD1,TRBV4-1,TRBJ2-3,TGCGCCAGCAGCCCGGGACAGGGGGCCTTCACAGATACGCAGTATTTT,CASSPGQGAFTDTQYF
few,TRBD2,TRBV5-4,TRBJ2-5,TGTGCCAGCAGTGAGCTTGTACTAGCGGGGGAAGAGACCCAGTACTTC,CASSELVLAGEETQYF
-,-,TRBV7-6,TRBJ2-2,TGTGCCAGCAGCTTAGTTCAGGCGTCCGGGGAGCTGTTTTTT,CASSLVQASGELFF
few,-,TRBV28,TRBJ2-7,TGTGCCAGCAGTAATAATGAGGGCAGGGACCACTCCTACGAGCAGTACTTC,CASSNNEGRDHSYEQYF
-,-,TRBV2,TRBJ1-2,TGTGCCAGCACCTCCGACAGCTATGGCTACACCTTC,CASTSDSYGYTF
-,-,TRBV18,TRBJ1-4,TGTGCCAGCTCACCACGTGGGACGGGGCGGACTAATGAAAAACTGTTTTTT,CASSPRGTGRTNEKLFF
-,TRBD1,TRBV7-7,TRBJ2-2,TGTGCTAGCAGCATTACAGGGGGCAGCACCGGGGAGCTGTTTTTT,CASSITGGSTGELFF
-,TRBD2,TRBV7-9,TRBJ2-1,TGTGCCAGCAGCTCCGCGACTAGCGGGAGCTACAATGAGCAGTTCTTC,CASSSATSGSYNEQFF
-,-,TRBV5-4,TRBJ2-7,TGTGCCAGCAGCTTGGGGTCGGGAGAGCCCACCGGGCAGTACTTC,CASSLGSGEPTGQYF
-,-,TRBV28,TRBJ2-1,TGTGCCATCACGGGGGACAGCTACAATGAGCAGTTCTTC,CAITGDSYNEQFF
-,TRBD2,TRBV9,TRBJ2-1,TGTGCCAGCAGCGTAGCACCGGGGGGTGAGCAGTTCTTC,CASSVAPGGEQFF
-,-,TRBV9,TRBJ2-3,TGTGCCAGCAGCGTATCAGCAGTGAGCACAGATACGCAGTATTTT,CASSVSAVSTDTQYF
-,TRBD2,TRBV27,TRBJ2-7,TGTGCCAGCAGGCCTAGCGGGAATCCCTACGAGCAGTACTTC,CASRPSGNPYEQYF
-,-,TRBV7-7,TRBJ2-7,TGTGCTAGCAGCCTCGGTGCTGGGTACGAGCAGTACTTC,CASSLGAGYEQYF
-,-,TRBV27,TRBJ1-1,TGTGCCAGCAGGATCGGAGTCATGAACACTGAAGCTTTCTTT,CASRIGVMNTEAFF
-,TRBD1,TRBV5-4,TRBJ1-1,TGTGCCAGCAGCTTGGCAGGGGGCTACACTGAAGCTTTCTTT,CASSLAGGYTEAFF
-,TRBD1,TRBV2,TRBJ1-2,TGTGCCAGAAGAGCCGGGACAGGTGATGGCTACACCTTC,CARRAGTGDGYTF
-,TRBD1,TRBV28,TRBJ2-4,TGTGCCAGCAGTTCCGGACAGGGGGCAGCCAAAAACATTCAGTACTTC,CASSSGQGAAKNIQYF
-,TRBD1,TRBV10-3,TRBJ2-2,TGTGCCATCAGTGACCCCGGACAGGGGATCCCGAACACCGGGGAGCTGTTTTTT,CAISDPGQGIPNTGELFF
-,-,TRBV11-2,TRBJ2-5,TGTGCCAGCAGCCCCTTGGGGGTCGGAGAGACCCAGTACTTC,CASSPLGVGETQYF
few,-,TRBV6-6,TRBJ1-1,TGTGCCAGCAGTTACTCGACCACTGAAGCTTTCTTT,CASSYSTTEAFF
-,TRBD2,TRBV7-7,TRBJ2-7,TGTGCTAGCAGCTTTTGGGTGTATAGCGGGAGACCTACGGAGGAGCAGTACTTC,CASSFWVYSGRPTEEQYF
-,-,TRBV27,TRBJ1-6,TGTGCCAGCAAGGCCAGCTATGGTAATTCACCCCTCCACTTT,CASKASYGNSPLHF
few,-,TRBV28,TRBJ2-3,TGTGCCAGCAGTTTATCGGGCGCGTGGGCAGTGGGCACAGATACGCAGTATTTT,CASSLSGAWAVGTDTQYF
-,TRBD2,TRBV29-1,TRBJ2-7,TGCAGCGTGGGACTAGCGGGGTCGTACGAGCAGTACTTC,CSVGLAGSYEQYF
once,-,TRBV5-1,TRBJ1-2,TGCGCCAGCAGCGACCTACAGGGACGCGGCTACACCTTC,CASSDLQGRGYTF
-,-,TRBV7-3,TRBJ2-2,TGTGCCAGCAGCCAGGGATTAAACACCGGGGAGCTGTTTTTT,CASSQGLNTGELFF
-,TRBD1,TRBV2,TRBJ1-6,TGTGCCAGCAGTGACCGGGACAGGCCCAATTCACCCCTCCACTTT,CASSDRDRPNSPLHF
-,TRBD1,TRBV7-9,TRBJ1-1,TGTGCCAGCGGAGTTGGCCGGGGGACAGGGAGGACTGAAGCTTTCTTT,CASGVGRGTGRTEAFF
once,-,TRBV27,TRBJ2-5,TGTGCCAGCAGTTTATGGGGCAGACAAGAGACCCAGTACTTC,CASSLWGRQETQYF
-,-,TRBV25-1,TRBJ2-7,TGTGCCAGCAGTGAACTACGCCCCTGGGGTCCCGAGCAGTACTTC,CASSELRPWGPEQYF
-,-,TRBV27,TRBJ2-2,TGTGCCAGCAGTCCGCCGCGAGCCGGGGAGCTGTTTTTT,CASSPPRAGELFF
few,-,TRBV11-2,TRBJ1-4,TGTGCCAGCAGCTTCAACGCTGGGGGCGGGGGTGAAAAACTGTTTTTT,CASSFNAGGGGEKLFF
-,-,TRBV29-1,TRBJ2-3,TGCAGCGTTGGCCTCGGCAGCACAGATACGCAGTATTTT,CSVGLGSTDTQYF
-,-,TRBV2,TRBJ2-3,TGTGCCAGCAGTACGCTTGCAGATACGCAGTATTTT,CASSTLADTQYF
-,-,TRBV9,TRBJ1-2,TGTGCCAGCAGCGTAGAAGGACACTATGGCTACACCTTC,CASSVEGHYGYTF
-,-,TRBV6-5,TRBJ1-1,TGTGCCAGCAGCCTAACAGGGTTTGGGGAAGCTTTCTTT,CASSLTGFGEAFF
-,-,TRBV12-5,TRBJ2-1,TGTGCTAGTGCCCCCCGGGGGAGCTCCTACAATGAGCAGTTCTTC,CASAPRGSSYNEQFF
-,-,TRBV7-2,TRBJ2-7,TGTGCCAGCAGCCCCACCCCCGGGACCACCTACGAGCAGTACTTC,CASSPTPGTTYEQYF
-,-,TRBV6-5,TRBJ2-7,TGTGCCAGCAGTGGGTTAGCCCACAAGACGATCGAGCAGTACTTC,CASSGLAHKTIEQYF
-,-,TRBV5-1,TRBJ1-3,TGCGCCAGCAGCTTGGAGGCAGCTCGTCAAGGAGGTACCATATATTTT,CASSLEAARQGGTIYF
-,TRBD2,TRBV4-3,TRBJ2-7,TGCGCCAGCAGCCTGAGACTAGCGGGAGTGTACGAGCAGTACTTC,CASSLRLAGVYEQYF
few,TRBD1,TRBV6-6,TRBJ1-1,TGTGCCAGCAGTCGGACAGGGGTCACTGAAGCTTTCTTT,CASSRTGVTEAFF
-,-,TRBV19,TRBJ2-7,TGTGCCAGTAGTATTAGCGGTCCGTCCTACGAGCAGTACTTC,CASSISGPSYEQYF
-,-,TRBV4-2,TRBJ2-7,TGTGCCAGCAGCCAAGAATTAGGGGGGACCTACGAGCAGTACTTC,CASSQELGGTYEQYF
-,TRBD2,TRBV7-9,TRBJ2-1,TGTGCCAGCAGCTTGAATAGCGGGAGTCATGAGCAGTTCTTC,CASSLNSGSHEQFF
many,-,TRBV9,TRBJ2-7,TGTGCCAGCAGTCCCCAGGGGATTTACGAGCAGTACTTC,CASSPQGIYEQYF
-,-,TRBV7-9,TRBJ2-3,TGTGCCAGCAGCTTAGTGCTTGGGCATCGAGGCACAGATACGCAGTATTTT,CASSLVLGHRGTDTQYF
-,-,TRBV5-1,TRBJ2-6,TGCGCCAGCAGCTCGACTGGTATCTCTGGGGCCAACGTCCTGACTTTC,CASSSTGISGANVLTF